This TCR beta chain was documented in a study of cytomegalovirus exposure and HLA in healthy donors. Study outcomes and limitations: Earlier analysis looked at TCR beta V segments, and most were productive about 87% or about 30% of the time. According to the study, 160 or so TCR beta chains were cytomegalovirus-associated. There were some public TCRs occurring in many donors, but most TCR sequences were rare.

PCR was performed using 60 Vbeta and 13 Jbeta primers. Sequencing was performed with immunoSEQ multiplex PCR; in TCRdb, only in-frame clones are kept and a portion is missing. Recorded for this sample: about 130,000 clones. Remarks on this clone: Its specificity is unknown.

This TCR came from a woman aged 35 to 49 in good health and CMV-seropositive. Sequencing used PBMCs.

The CDR3 sequence is CASSGTGLHREQYF. DNA of the CDR3: TGTGCCAGCAGTGGTACAGGCCTCCATCGGGAGCAGTACTTC. The rearrangement links TRBV6-1 to TRBJ2-7; D is perhaps TRBD1 (5 bases). The CDR3 extends over 14 amino acids. Trimming stripped 4 bases from V and 7 bases from J, with 17 bases between. The V gene's germline CDR1 is MNHNS and CDR2 SASEGT.